The rows below give T cell receptor beta chains drawn from one sample of a study of cytomegalovirus exposure and HLA in healthy donors. Profiled with immunoSEQ multiplex PCR; TCRdb holds only in-frame clones, not every one. Here the sample spans 200,000 to 250,000 clones, 65% to 75% being singletons. Sequencing was carried out using PBMCs. The origin of the receptors is a woman aged 25 to 39 in good health and CMV-seronegative. Both conserved end residues are part of each CDR3. A row's size may be missing; if present it is once, few, many or a size class.

V gene: TRBV7-2; clone size: many; CDR3 protein: CASSLDVLAGVYEQFF
V gene: TRBV5-1; clone size: NA; CDR3 protein: CASSETGGPSTDTQYF
V gene: TRBV4-2; clone size: NA; CDR3 protein: CASRDGQGAGEQYF
V gene: TRBV29-1; clone size: NA; CDR3 protein: CSVGQGGYEQYF
V gene: TRBV2; clone size: NA; CDR3 protein: CASSARLPSGYQEAQYF
V gene: TRBV6-5; clone size: NA; CDR3 protein: CASSLRGGSGELFF
V gene: TRBV2; clone size: NA; CDR3 protein: CASSGRRDSITGELFF
V gene: TRBV2; clone size: NA; CDR3 protein: CASSSDRVNYGYTF
V gene: TRBV2; clone size: NA; CDR3 protein: CASGYYWDEQFF
V gene: TRBV19; clone size: NA; CDR3 protein: CASRSSSGSPLNTGELFF
V gene: TRBV5-8; clone size: NA; CDR3 protein: CASSSGTGGMNTEAFF
V gene: TRBV6-5; clone size: once; CDR3 protein: CASSHLPLADNEQFF
V gene: TRBV10-2; clone size: few; CDR3 protein: CASSDSGQNYGYTF
V gene: TRBV18; clone size: NA; CDR3 protein: CASSPTRDRQETQYF
V gene: TRBV13; clone size: NA; CDR3 protein: CASSLGVGGQGDNSPLHF
V gene: TRBV5-6; clone size: few; CDR3 protein: CASLLWASGNEKLFF
V gene: TRBV27; clone size: NA; CDR3 protein: CASSGTLAKNIQYF
V gene: TRBV30; clone size: NA; CDR3 protein: CALEGASRIYGYTF
V gene: TRBV27; clone size: NA; CDR3 protein: CASSLRGGDNQPQHF
V gene: TRBV9; clone size: few; CDR3 protein: CASSVQSGTNEQYF
V gene: TRBV7-9; clone size: NA; CDR3 protein: CSSSLGGLYEQYF
V gene: TRBV5-1; clone size: NA; CDR3 protein: CASSLSRVSAEAFF
V gene: TRBV11-2; clone size: NA; CDR3 protein: CASSPRTSGTVYNEQFF
V gene: TRBV5-1; clone size: NA; CDR3 protein: CASSLAGGEVYEQYF
V gene: TRBV5-1; clone size: NA; CDR3 protein: CASSFRVGTEAFF
V gene: TRBV19; clone size: NA; CDR3 protein: CASSLRHDYEQYF
V gene: TRBV6-5; clone size: NA; CDR3 protein: CASSYRAGNSYEQYF
V gene: TRBV6-1; clone size: NA; CDR3 protein: CASSGGVGSLTKNIQYF
V gene: TRBV7-7; clone size: NA; CDR3 protein: CASSPRTGGIYNEQFF
V gene: TRBV11-3; clone size: NA; CDR3 protein: CASATVSTEETQYF
V gene: TRBV9; clone size: NA; CDR3 protein: CASSRARLDPSYNEQFF
V gene: TRBV7-3; clone size: NA; CDR3 protein: CASSLAGTGANVLTF
V gene: TRBV7-6; clone size: once; CDR3 protein: CASSEQGVSYEQYF
V gene: TRBV4-1; clone size: NA; CDR3 protein: CASSQDSGSYTDTQYF
V gene: TRBV7-9; clone size: NA; CDR3 protein: CASSDLAGRTEAFF
V gene: TRBV30; clone size: NA; CDR3 protein: CAWSLYGYTF
V gene: TRBV11-3; clone size: NA; CDR3 protein: CASSFDRGSGEQYF
V gene: TRBV5-1; clone size: NA; CDR3 protein: CASLGGGSASYNEQFF
V gene: TRBV6-5; clone size: NA; CDR3 protein: CASSYGRNQPQHF
V gene: TRBV7-3; clone size: NA; CDR3 protein: CASSLRAGGEQYF
V gene: TRBV4-2; clone size: NA; CDR3 protein: CASSLAGTTHEQYF
V gene: TRBV29-1; clone size: NA; CDR3 protein: CSVGDRDTEAFF
V gene: TRBV27; clone size: once; CDR3 protein: CASSLGANYGYTF
V gene: TRBV4-1; clone size: once; CDR3 protein: CASSQDILAGGTSNEQFF
V gene: TRBV18; clone size: NA; CDR3 protein: CASSPRVGTGKTAYEQYF